This T cell receptor (beta chain) comes out of a study of cytomegalovirus exposure and HLA in healthy donors. About the research overall: From HLA-typed donors, an early data release held tens of millions of unique TCRs. Study-wide results and limits: Earlier results showed most TCR beta V segments being productive about 87% or about 30% of the time. DRB1 had the most TCR associations and HLA-C the fewest, a later analysis found, with rates varying by HLA locus. Across all donors, roughly uniform sequencing depth was an assumption of the presence/absence analyses.

The CDR3 consists of 16 residues. With 5 bases removed from V and 8 bases from J, the gap between germline ends came to 25 bases. Germline CDR1 and CDR2: SGDLS and YYNGEE. PCR used 60 Vbeta primers and 13 Jbeta primers. Method: immunoSEQ multiplex PCR; TCRdb's copy keeps in-frame clones and lacks some. Of fewer than 200,000 clones listed, under 80% are singletons. This clone showed up just once. Its antigen is not known. The sequencing sample was made of PBMCs. The receptor was isolated from a human donor in good health. The chain combines TRBV9 with TRBJ1-2; D call uncertain. CDR3 sequence: CASRATMGAHSRGYTF. DNA for the CDR3: TGTGCCAGCAGGGCTACCATGGGAGCGCATTCAAGGGGCTACACCTTC.